This TCR beta chain was recovered during a study of blood T cell repertoires in COVID-19. Germline V gene lookup returns CDR1 LGHNA and CDR2 YSLEER. Trimming shortened V by 1 base and J by 7 bases, and 11 bases separated the two germline ends. This CDR3 comprises 15 residues. Sequenced by immunoSEQ multiplex PCR; TCRdb stores in-frame clones only, minus some. The sample yields hundreds of thousands of clones, approximately 86% seen once. The TCR originated in a woman aged 30 to 39 with acute COVID-19. The source material was PBMCs or T cells enriched from blood (not recorded which). The chain joins TRBV4-3 to TRBJ1-6; unclear D gene. The CDR3 reads CASSQGTGGNSPLHF. CDR3 sequence (DNA): TGCGCCAGCAGCCAAGGGACGGGAGGGAATTCACCCCTCCACTTT.